This T cell receptor (beta chain) was documented in a study of cytomegalovirus exposure and HLA in healthy donors. This clone occurred a few times. Its antigen is not identified. The length of the CDR3 is 15 residues. Germline V lookup: CDR1 KGHSH, CDR2 LQKENI. V was cut by 0 bases and J by 3 bases, with 11 bases left in between. Study-level points and caveats: Several of the most significant clusters were apparently associated with common viral pathogens in a later analysis. Among TCR sequences, most were rare, though some public TCRs appeared in many donors.

This PCR relied on a set of 60 Vbeta primers and 13 Jbeta primers. The repertoire was sequenced with immunoSEQ multiplex PCR; TCRdb's copy has only in-frame clones and lacks some. The repertoire has some 110,000 clones, 60% to 80% of them found once; the top ten carry around 3.5%. The rearrangement links TRBV18 to TRBJ1-1; a possible D gene is TRBD1 (5 bases). The sequence was obtained from a man younger than 40 in good health and CMV-seronegative. The sequencing input was PBMCs. DNA for the CDR3: TGTGCCAGCTCACCACCTCATGGGGGGGACACTGAAGCTTTCTTT. Protein: CASSPPHGGDTEAFF.